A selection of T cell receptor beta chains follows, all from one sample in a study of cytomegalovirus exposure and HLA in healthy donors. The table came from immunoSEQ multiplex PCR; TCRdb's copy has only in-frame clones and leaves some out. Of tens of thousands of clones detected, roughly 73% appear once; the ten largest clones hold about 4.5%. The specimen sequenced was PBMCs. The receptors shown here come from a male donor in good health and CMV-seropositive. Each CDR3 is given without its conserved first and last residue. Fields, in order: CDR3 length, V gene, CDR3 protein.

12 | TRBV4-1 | ASSQRTSADTQY
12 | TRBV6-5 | ASSGRLDAHEQF
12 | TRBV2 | ASRDRGFSYEQY
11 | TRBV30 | AWGRGDRNGYT
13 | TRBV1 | TDYSGGANTGELF
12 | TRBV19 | ASSIGGPNTEAF
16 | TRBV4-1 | ASSQGGGQGSMNTEAF
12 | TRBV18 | ASSPRARVNEQY
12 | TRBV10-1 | ASSERSREVTQY
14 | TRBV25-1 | ASSEVTGINTGELF
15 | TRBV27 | ASSSLLKPGLADEQY
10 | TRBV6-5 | ASSYQNYGYT